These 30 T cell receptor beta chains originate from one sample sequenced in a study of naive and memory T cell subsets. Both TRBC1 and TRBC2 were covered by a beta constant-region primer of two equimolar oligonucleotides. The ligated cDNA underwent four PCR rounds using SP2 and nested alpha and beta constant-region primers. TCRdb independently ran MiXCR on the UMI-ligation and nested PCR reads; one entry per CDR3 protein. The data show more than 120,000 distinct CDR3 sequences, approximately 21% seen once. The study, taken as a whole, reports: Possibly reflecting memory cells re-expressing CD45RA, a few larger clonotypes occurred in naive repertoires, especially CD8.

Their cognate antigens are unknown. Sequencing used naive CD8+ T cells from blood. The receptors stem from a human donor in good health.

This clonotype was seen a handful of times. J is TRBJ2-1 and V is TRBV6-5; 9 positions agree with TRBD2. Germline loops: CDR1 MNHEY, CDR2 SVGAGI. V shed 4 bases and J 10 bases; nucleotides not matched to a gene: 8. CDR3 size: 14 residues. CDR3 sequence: CASSFYSGSGEQFF. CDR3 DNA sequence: TGTGCCAGCAGTTTCTATAGCGGGAGTGGCGAGCAGTTCTTC.

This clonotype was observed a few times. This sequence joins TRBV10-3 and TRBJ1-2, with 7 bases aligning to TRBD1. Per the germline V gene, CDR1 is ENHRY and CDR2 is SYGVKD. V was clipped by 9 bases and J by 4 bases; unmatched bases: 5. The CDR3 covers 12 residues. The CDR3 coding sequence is TGTGCCATTCCGGGACAGTTCTATGGCTACACCTTC. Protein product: CAIPGQFYGYTF.

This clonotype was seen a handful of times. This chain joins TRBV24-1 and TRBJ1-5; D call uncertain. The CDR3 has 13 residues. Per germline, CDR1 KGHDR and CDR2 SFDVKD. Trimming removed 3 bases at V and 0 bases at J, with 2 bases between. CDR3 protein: CATSDSSNQPQHF. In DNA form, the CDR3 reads TGTGCCACCAGTGATAGTAGCAATCAGCCCCAGCATTTT.

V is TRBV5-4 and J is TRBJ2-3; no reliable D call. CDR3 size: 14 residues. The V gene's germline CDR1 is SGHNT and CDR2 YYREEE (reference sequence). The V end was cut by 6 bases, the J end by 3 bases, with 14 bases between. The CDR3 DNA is TGTGCCAGCAACCCGCTCGGGTCGACAGATACGCAGTATTTT. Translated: CASNPLGSTDTQYF.

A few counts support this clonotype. This CDR3 reads CASSSTGHSYETQYF. CDR3 DNA sequence: TGTGCCAGCAGTTCCACGGGACACTCGTACGAGACCCAGTACTTC. This sequence joins TRBV12-3 or TRBV12-4 and TRBJ2-5; tentative D call: TRBD1 (6 bases). Trimming removed 4 bases at V and 5 bases at J, with 17 bases between. This CDR3 comprises 15 residues.

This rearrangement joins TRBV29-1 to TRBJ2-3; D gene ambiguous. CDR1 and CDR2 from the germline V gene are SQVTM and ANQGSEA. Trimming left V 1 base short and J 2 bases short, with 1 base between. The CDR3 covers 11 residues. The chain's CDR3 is CSVEVTDTQYF. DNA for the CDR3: TGCAGCGTTGAAGTCACAGATACGCAGTATTTT.

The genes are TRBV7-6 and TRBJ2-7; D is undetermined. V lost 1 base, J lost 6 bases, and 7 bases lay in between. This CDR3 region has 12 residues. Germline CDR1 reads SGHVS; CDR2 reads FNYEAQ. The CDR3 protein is CASSLDGFEQYF. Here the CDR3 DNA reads TGTGCCAGCAGCTTAGATGGATTCGAGCAGTACTTC.

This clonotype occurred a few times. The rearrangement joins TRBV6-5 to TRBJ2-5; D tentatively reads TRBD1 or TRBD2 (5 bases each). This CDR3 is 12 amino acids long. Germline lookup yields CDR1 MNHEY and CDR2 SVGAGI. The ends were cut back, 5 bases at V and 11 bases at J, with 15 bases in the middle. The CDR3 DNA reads TGTGCCAGCAGTCACGGGACGGAGGTACAGTACTTC. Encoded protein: CASSHGTEVQYF.

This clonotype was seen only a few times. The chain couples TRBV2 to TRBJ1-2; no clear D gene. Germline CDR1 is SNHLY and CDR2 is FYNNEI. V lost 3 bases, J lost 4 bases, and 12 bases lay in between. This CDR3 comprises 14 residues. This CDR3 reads CASSERGIGYGYTF. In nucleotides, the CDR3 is TGTGCCAGCAGTGAGCGGGGTATCGGCTATGGCTACACCTTC.

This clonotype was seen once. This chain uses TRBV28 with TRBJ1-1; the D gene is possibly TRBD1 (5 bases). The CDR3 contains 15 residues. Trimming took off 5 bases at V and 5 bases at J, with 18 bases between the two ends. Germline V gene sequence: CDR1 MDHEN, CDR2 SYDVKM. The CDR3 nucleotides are TGTGCCAGCAGTGTGCCCAGGGTTCCTAGAACTGAAGCTTTCTTT. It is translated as CASSVPRVPRTEAFF.

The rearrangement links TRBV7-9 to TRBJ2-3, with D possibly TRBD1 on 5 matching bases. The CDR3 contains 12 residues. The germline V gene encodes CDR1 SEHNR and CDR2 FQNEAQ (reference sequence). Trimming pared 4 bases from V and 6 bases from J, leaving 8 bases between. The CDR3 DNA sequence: TGTGCCAGCAGCTGGGGCGGTGATACGCAGTATTTT. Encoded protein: CASSWGGDTQYF.

CDR3 nucleotide sequence: TGTGCCAGCATGTTTCAGGGGAAGCAGTTCTTC. It specifies CASMFQGKQFF. V gene TRBV12-3 or TRBV12-4 combines with J gene TRBJ2-1; a possible D gene is TRBD1 (6 bases). Trimming shortened V by 7 bases and J by 11 bases, and 12 bases separated the two germline ends. There are 11 residues in the CDR3.

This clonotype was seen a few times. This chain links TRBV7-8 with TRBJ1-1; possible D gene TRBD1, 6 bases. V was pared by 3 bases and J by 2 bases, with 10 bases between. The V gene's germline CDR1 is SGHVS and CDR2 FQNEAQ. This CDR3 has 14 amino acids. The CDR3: CASSFWTDNTEAFF. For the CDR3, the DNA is TGTGCCAGCAGCTTTTGGACAGACAACACTGAAGCTTTCTTT.

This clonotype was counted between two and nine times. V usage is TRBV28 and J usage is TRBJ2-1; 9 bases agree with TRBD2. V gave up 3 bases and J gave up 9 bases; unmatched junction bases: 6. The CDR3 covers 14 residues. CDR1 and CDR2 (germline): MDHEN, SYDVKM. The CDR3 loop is CASSLGGRAFEQFF. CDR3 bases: TGTGCCAGCAGTTTGGGCGGGAGGGCCTTTGAGCAGTTCTTC.

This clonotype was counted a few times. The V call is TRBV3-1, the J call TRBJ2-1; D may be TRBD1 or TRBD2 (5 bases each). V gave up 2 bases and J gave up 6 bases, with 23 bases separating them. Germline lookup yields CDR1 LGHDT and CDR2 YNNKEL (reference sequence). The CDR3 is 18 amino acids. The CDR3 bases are TGTGCCAGCAGCCAAACCCCTCCCGGGACGCTTCTTAGCAATGAGCAGTTCTTC. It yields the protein CASSQTPPGTLLSNEQFF.

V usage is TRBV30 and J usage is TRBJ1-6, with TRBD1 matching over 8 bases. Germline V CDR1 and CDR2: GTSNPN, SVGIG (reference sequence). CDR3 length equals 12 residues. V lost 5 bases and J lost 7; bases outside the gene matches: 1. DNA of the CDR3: TGTGCCTGGGGACAGGGAAATTCACCCCTCCACTTT. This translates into CAWGQGNSPLHF.

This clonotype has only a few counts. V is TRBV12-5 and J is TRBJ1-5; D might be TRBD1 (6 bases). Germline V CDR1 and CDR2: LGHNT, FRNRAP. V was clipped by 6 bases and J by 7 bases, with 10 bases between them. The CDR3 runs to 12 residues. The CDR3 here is CASGSGAQPQHF. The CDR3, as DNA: TGTGCTAGTGGGTCAGGGGCACAGCCCCAGCATTTT.

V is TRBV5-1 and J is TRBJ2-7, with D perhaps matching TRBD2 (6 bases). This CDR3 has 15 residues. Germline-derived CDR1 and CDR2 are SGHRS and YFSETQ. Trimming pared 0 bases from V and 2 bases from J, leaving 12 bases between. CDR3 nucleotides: TGCGCCAGCAGCTTGGATGGTGGACTAACCTACGAGCAGTACTTC. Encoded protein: CASSLDGGLTYEQYF.

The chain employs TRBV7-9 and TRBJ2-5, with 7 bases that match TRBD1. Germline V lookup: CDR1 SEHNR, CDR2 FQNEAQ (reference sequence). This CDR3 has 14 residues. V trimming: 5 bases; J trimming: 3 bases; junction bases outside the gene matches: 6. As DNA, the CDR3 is TGTGCCAGCAGCCGCCGGGACAGAGAAGAGACCCAGTACTTC. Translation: CASSRRDREETQYF.

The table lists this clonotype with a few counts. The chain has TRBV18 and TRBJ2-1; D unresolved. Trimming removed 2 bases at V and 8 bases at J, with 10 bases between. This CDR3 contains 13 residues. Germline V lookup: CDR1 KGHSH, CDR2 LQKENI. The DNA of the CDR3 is TGTGCCAGCTCACCAGACGGAGCAGATGAGCAGTTCTTC. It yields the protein CASSPDGADEQFF.

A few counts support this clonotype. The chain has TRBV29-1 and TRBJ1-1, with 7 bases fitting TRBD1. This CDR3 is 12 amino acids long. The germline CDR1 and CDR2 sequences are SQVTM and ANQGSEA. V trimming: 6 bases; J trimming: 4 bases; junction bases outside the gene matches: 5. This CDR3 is CSVQPGGTEAFF. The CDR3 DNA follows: TGCAGCGTCCAACCAGGGGGCACTGAAGCTTTCTTT. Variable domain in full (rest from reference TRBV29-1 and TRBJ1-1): SAVISQKPSRDICQRGTSLTIQCQVDSQVTMMFWYRQQPGQSLTLIATANQGSEATYESGFVIDKFPISRPNLTFSTLTVSNMSPEDSSIYLCSVQPGGTEAFFGQGTRLTVV.

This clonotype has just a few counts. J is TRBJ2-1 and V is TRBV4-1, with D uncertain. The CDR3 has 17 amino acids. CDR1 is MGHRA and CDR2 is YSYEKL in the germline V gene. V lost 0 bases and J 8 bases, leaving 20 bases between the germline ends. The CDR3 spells CASSQEFSRPLLDEQFF. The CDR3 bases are TGCGCCAGCAGCCAAGAGTTCTCGAGACCTCTATTGGATGAGCAGTTCTTC.

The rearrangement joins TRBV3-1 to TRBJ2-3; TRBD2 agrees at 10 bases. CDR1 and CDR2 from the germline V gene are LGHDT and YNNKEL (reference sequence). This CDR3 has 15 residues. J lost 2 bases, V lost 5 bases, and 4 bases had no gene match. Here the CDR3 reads CASSAGTSDTDTQYF. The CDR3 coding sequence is TGTGCCAGCAGCGCCGGGACTAGCGACACAGATACGCAGTATTTT.

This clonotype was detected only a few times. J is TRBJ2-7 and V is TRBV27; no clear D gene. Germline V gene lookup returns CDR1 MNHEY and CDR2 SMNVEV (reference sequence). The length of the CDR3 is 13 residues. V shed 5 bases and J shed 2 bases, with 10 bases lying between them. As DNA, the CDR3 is TGTGCCAGCAGTCCCACCTCGACCTACGAGCAGTACTTC. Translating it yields CASSPTSTYEQYF.

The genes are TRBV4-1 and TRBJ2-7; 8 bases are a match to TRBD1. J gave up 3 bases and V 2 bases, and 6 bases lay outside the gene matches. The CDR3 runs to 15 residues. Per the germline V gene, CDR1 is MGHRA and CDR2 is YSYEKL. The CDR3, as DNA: TGCGCCAGCAGCCAACGGGTCGACAGGGGCTACGAGCAGTACTTC. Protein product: CASSQRVDRGYEQYF.

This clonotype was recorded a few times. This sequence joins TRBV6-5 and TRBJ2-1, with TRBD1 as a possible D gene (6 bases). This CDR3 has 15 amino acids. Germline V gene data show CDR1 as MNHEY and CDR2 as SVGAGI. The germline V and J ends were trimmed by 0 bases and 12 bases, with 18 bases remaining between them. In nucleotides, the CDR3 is TGTGCCAGCAGTTACTCGATAGGGTCTCCAGGGGTGCAGTTCTTC. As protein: CASSYSIGSPGVQFF.

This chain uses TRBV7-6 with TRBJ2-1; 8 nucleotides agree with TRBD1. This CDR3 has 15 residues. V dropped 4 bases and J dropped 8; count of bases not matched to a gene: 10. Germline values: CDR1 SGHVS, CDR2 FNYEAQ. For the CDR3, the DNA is TGTGCCAGCAGCTACGCTAACAGGGGGGTGGATGAGCAGTTCTTC. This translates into CASSYANRGVDEQFF.

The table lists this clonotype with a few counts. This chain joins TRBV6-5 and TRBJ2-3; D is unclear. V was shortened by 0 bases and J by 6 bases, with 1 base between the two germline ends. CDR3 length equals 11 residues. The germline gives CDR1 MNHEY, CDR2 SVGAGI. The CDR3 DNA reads TGTGCCAGCAGTTACTCCGATACGCAGTATTTT. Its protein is CASSYSDTQYF.

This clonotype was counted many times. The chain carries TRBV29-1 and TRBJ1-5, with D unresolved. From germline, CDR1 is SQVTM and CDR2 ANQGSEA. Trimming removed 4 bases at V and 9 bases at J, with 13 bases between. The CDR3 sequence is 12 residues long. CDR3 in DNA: TGCAGCGTTGTAGAGGGTCTGGGGCCCCAGCATTTT. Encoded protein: CSVVEGLGPQHF. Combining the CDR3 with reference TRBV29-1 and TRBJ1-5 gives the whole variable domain SAVISQKPSRDICQRGTSLTIQCQVDSQVTMMFWYRQQPGQSLTLIATANQGSEATYESGFVIDKFPISRPNLTFSTLTVSNMSPEDSSIYLCSVVEGLGPQHFGDGTRLSIL.

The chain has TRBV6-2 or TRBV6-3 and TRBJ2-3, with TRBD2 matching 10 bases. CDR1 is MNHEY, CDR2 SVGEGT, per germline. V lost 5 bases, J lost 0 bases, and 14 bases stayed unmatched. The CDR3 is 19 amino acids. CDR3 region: CASSDRGSGRTTSTDTQYF. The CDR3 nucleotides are TGTGCCAGCAGTGACCGGGGTAGCGGGAGGACTACTAGCACAGATACGCAGTATTTT.